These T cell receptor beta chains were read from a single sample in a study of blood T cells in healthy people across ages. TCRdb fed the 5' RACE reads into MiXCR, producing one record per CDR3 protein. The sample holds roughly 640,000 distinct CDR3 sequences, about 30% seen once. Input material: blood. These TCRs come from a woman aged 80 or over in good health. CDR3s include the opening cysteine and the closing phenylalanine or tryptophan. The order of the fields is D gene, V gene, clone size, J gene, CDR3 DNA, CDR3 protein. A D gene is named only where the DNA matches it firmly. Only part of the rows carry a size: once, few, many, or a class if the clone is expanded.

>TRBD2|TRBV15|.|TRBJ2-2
TGTGCCACTACGGCGCGGGGGGGCGATACCGGGGAGCTGTTTTTT
CATTARGGDTGELFF
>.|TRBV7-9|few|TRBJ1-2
TGTGCCAGCAGCTTACTGGGGACGGTTGACTATGGCTACACCTTC
CASSLLGTVDYGYTF
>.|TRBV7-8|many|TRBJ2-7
TGTGCCAGCAGCTTAGTGTTCTCTGACACGAAAACCTACGAGCAGTACTTC
CASSLVFSDTKTYEQYF
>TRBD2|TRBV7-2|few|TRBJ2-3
TGTGCCAGCAGCCGAAAGACGGGGGGGAAAACAGATACGCAGTATTTT
CASSRKTGGKTDTQYF
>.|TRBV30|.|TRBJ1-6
TGTGCCTTTAGAACACAGGGAAATTCACCCCTCCACTTT
CAFRTQGNSPLHF
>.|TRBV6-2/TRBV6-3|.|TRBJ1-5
TGTGCCAGCAGTTTGCCCCAGGGTCCCGGCCATAGCAATCAGCCCCAGCATTTT
CASSLPQGPGHSNQPQHF
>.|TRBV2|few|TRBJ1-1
TGTGCCAGCAGGCCACAGGGTGGGCTGAACACTGAAGCTTTCTTT
CASRPQGGLNTEAFF
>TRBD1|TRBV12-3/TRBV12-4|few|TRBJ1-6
TGTGCCAGCAGCTCCACAGGGGGGGATTCACCCCTCCACTTT
CASSSTGGDSPLHF
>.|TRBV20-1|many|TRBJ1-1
TGCAGTGCTCCCCGGGGTCCCCGGGAAGCTTTCTTT
CSAPRGPREAFF
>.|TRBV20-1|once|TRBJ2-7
TGCAGTGCTCCCTACTATGGGCAGGCCGGCGAGCAGTACTTC
CSAPYYGQAGEQYF
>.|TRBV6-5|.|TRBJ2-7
TGTGCCAGCAGCCCCTTCGGGGGAGGAAGCTACGAGCAGTACTTC
CASSPFGGGSYEQYF
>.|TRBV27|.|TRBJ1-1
TGTGCCTCTAAGTTTAAGGGGGGCACTGGAGCTTTCTTT
CASKFKGGTGAFF
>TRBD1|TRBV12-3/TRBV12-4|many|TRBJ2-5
TGTGCCAGCAGCCGTGGGACAGGAGAGCGGTGGGAGACCCAGTACTTC
CASSRGTGERWETQYF
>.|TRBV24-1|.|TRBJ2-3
TGTGCCACCAGTGAGGGGGCGGGACACACAGATACGCAGTATTTT
CATSEGAGHTDTQYF
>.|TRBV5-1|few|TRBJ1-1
TGCGCCAGCAGCGTCGGGGGGCACACTGAAGCTTTCTTT
CASSVGGHTEAFF
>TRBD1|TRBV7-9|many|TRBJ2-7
TGTGCCAGCAGCTTGACAGGGGGCTCCTACGAGCAGTACTTC
CASSLTGGSYEQYF
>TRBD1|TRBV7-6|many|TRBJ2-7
TGTGCCAGCAGCTCCGGGACAGGGGTCGACGAGCAGTACTTC
CASSSGTGVDEQYF
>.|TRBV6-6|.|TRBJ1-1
TGTGCCAGCAGTTATCCCCGACACTTCATGAACACTGAAGCTTTCTTT
CASSYPRHFMNTEAFF
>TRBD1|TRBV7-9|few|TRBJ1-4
TGTGCCAGCAGCTTCCCAGGGGGCAATGAAAAACTGTTTTTT
CASSFPGGNEKLFF
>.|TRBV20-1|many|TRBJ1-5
TGCAGTGCTAGAAGGTTGGGCAGGTCGGATCAGCCCCAGCATTTT
CSARRLGRSDQPQHF
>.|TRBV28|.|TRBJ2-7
TGTGCCAGCAGTTCTCCGGCATATCCCTACGAGCAGTACTTC
CASSSPAYPYEQYF
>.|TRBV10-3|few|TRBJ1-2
TGTGCCATCAGTGAGTCGTTAACGAACTATGGCTACACCTTC
CAISESLTNYGYTF
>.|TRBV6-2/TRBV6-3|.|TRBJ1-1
TGTGCCAGCAGTTACTCTGAGGGGCTCCTTAAAGGGTACACTGAAGCTTTCTTT
CASSYSEGLLKGYTEAFF
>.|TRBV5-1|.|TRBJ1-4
TGCGCCAGCAACTCCGGCGGGGGGGCGCTTTACCTCCTGAATGAAAAACTGTTTTTT
CASNSGGGALYLLNEKLFF
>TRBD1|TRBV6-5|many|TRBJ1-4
TGTGCCAGCAGTCCCGGACAGGGGGGTGAAAAACTGTTTTTT
CASSPGQGGEKLFF
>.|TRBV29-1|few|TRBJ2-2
TGCAGCGTTGAAGGCGCAGGGGCCGGGGAGCTGTTTTTT
CSVEGAGAGELFF
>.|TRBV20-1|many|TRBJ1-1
TGCAGTGCTAGGGTAGGGACGGTAGAAGCTTTCTTT
CSARVGTVEAFF
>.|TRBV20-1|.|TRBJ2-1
TGCAGTGCTAGAGAGAACAGTATCTCCTACAATGAGCAGTTCTTC
CSARENSISYNEQFF
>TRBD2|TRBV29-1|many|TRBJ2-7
TGCAGCGCCTACACTATTCTGACTAGCGGGGCTAACTACGAGCAGTACTTC
CSAYTILTSGANYEQYF
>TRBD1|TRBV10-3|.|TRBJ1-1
TGTGCCATCACCATGGGACAGGGAGGAGTTGCTTTCTTT
CAITMGQGGVAFF
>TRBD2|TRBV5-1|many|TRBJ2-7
TGCGCCAGCAGCTTGGACGGCGGGGGGACCTACGAGCAGTACTTC
CASSLDGGGTYEQYF
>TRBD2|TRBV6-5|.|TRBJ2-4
TGTGCCAGCAGCCCACTGACTAGCGGAATCTACGGGCAGTACTTC
CASSPLTSGIYGQYF
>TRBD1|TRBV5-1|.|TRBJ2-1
TGCGCCAGCAGCCAGGACAGGGGGAACAATGAGCAGTTCTTC
CASSQDRGNNEQFF
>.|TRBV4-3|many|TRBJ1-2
TGCGCCAGCAGCCAAGTAACTACAGGGAATATGGGCTATGGCTACACCTTC
CASSQVTTGNMGYGYTF
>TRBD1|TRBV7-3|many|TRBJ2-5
TGTGCCAGCAGCATAACAGGGGCGGAGACCCAGTACTTC
CASSITGAETQYF
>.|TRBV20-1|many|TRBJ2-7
TGCAGTGCCTCAGACCTATCCGAGCAGTACTTC
CSASDLSEQYF
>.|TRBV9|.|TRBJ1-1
TGTACCAGCAGCGTAATAATAGGGACCAACACTGAAGCTTTCTTT
CTSSVIIGTNTEAFF
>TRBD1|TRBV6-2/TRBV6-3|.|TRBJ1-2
TGTGCCAGCAACCCGGGACAGGGGAACCATGGCTACACCTTC
CASNPGQGNHGYTF
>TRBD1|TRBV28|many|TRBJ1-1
TGTGCCAGCAGTTTACCGACAGGGGCCGAAGCTTTCTTT
CASSLPTGAEAFF
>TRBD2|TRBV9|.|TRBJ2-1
TGTGCCAGCAGACGAAGCGGGGGGGCCCCCTACAATGAGCAGTTCTTC
CASRRSGGAPYNEQFF
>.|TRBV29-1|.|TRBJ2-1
TGCAGCGTTGTTGAGCGGGCCTACAATGAGCAGTTCTTC
CSVVERAYNEQFF
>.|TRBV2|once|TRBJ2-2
TGTGCCAGCAGTGGGACCGAAGCCGGGGAGCTGTTTTTT
CASSGTEAGELFF
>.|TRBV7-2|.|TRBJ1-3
TGTGCCAGCAGCTTCCCAGGCAGGGGAGGAGGAAACACCATATATTTT
CASSFPGRGGGNTIYF
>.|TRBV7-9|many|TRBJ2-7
TGTGCCAGCAGCTTAGCGGACAGTAAGCAGTACTTC
CASSLADSKQYF
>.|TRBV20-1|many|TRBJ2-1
TGCAGTGCTAGAGTTGACCCTCAGACAGGGACTTCCTACAATGAGCAGTTCTTC
CSARVDPQTGTSYNEQFF